Each of the 24 T cell receptor beta chains below was sequenced from the same sample in a study of shared clonotypes between healthy human individuals. TCRdb's copy holds only in-frame clones and misses some; the assay was immunoSEQ multiplex PCR. The table includes roughly 650,000 clones, almost 97% detected once. The sequenced material came from naive CD4+ T cells sorted from blood. Subset: CD45RA+ positively selected. The origin of the receptors is a woman aged 25 to 45 in good health.

This clone appeared once. This chain links TRBV7-2 with TRBJ1-6; D unresolved. Germline loops: CDR1 SGHTA, CDR2 FQGNSA. Trimming stripped 1 base from V and 3 bases from J, with 7 bases between. The CDR3 is made up of 15 amino acids. DNA for the CDR3: TGTGCCAGCAGCTTAGGCGTGAACTATAATTCACCCCTCCACTTT. This gives the protein CASSLGVNYNSPLHF.

The V gene is TRBV4-1, the J gene TRBJ2-1; no reliable D call. This CDR3 has 17 amino acids. V lost 0 bases to trimming and J lost 0 bases, with 12 bases between them. Germline CDR1 reads MGHRA; CDR2 reads YSYEKL. The CDR3 spells CASSQDGIQSSYNEQFF. In DNA, the CDR3 is TGCGCCAGCAGCCAAGATGGTATCCAGAGCTCCTACAATGAGCAGTTCTTC.

The chain employs TRBV29-1 and TRBJ2-1; D gene unclear. This CDR3 has 13 residues. Germline CDR1 is SQVTM and CDR2 is ANQGSEA. V was trimmed by 6 bases and J by 5 bases, leaving 14 bases between them. CDR3 residues: CSVLRNFNNEQFF. DNA for the CDR3: TGCAGCGTATTGCGTAATTTTAACAATGAGCAGTTCTTC.

This chain connects TRBV4-1 to TRBJ1-4; D remains ambiguous. The germline CDR1 and CDR2 sequences are MGHRA and YSYEKL. Trimming left V 2 bases short and J 0 bases short, with 16 bases between. This CDR3 spans 18 amino acids. The CDR3 reads CASSQRAGKPSTNEKLFF. The DNA of the CDR3 is TGCGCCAGCAGCCAAAGAGCCGGCAAGCCTTCAACTAATGAAAAACTGTTTTTT.

The chain combines TRBV14 with TRBJ2-7; 7 bases agree with TRBD2. CDR1 is SGHDN, CDR2 FVKESK, per germline. The CDR3 runs to 15 residues. V shed 1 base, J shed 2 bases, and the junction held 5 bases outside the gene matches. The DNA of the CDR3 is TGTGCCAGCAGCCAAGGAGGACTAGACGCCTACGAGCAGTACTTC. It specifies CASSQGGLDAYEQYF.

The CDR3 loop is CASSSRGPNTEAFF. The DNA of the CDR3 is TGTGCCAGCAGTTCCAGGGGGCCTAACACTGAAGCTTTCTTT. The chain couples TRBV27 to TRBJ1-1; 8 bases line up with TRBD1. The germline gives CDR1 MNHEY, CDR2 SMNVEV (reference sequence). The junction had 3 bases not matched to a gene; V was cut back by 4 bases and J by 2 bases. This CDR3 is built from 14 residues.

The chain joins TRBV18 to TRBJ2-2; 7 nucleotides align to TRBD1. Trimming took 3 bases from V and 5 from J; bases not matched to a gene: 6. The CDR3 is 15 residues long. Germline-derived CDR1 and CDR2 are KGHSH and LQKENI. The CDR3 nucleotides are TGTGCCAGCTCACCGGGGACAGACGGAACCGGGGAGCTGTTTTTT. This translates into CASSPGTDGTGELFF.

This clone occurred once. The rearrangement links TRBV7-9 to TRBJ1-2, with 7 bases identical to TRBD1. Germline V CDR1 and CDR2: SEHNR, FQNEAQ (reference sequence). Trimming at V came to 5 bases and at J to 8 bases, leaving 14 bases not matched to a gene. The CDR3 extends over 15 amino acids. Written as DNA, the CDR3 is TGTGCCAGCAGCCCCTCCGGACAGGTCCGTAGCGGCTACACCTTC. Its protein is CASSPSGQVRSGYTF.

This rearrangement joins TRBV5-1 to TRBJ1-2; weak D call: TRBD1 (5 bases). The CDR3 is made up of 13 amino acids. Germline V lookup: CDR1 SGHRS, CDR2 YFSETQ. Trimming shortened V by 2 bases and J by 8 bases, and 13 bases separated the two germline ends. The CDR3 DNA sequence: TGCGCCAGCAGCTTTGACAGCCCACGGGGCTACACCTTC. This encodes CASSFDSPRGYTF.

V is TRBV7-2 and J is TRBJ2-1, with 7 bases matching TRBD1. Per germline, CDR1 SGHTA and CDR2 FQGNSA. The junction had 7 bases not matched to a gene; V was cut back by 1 base and J by 16 bases. This CDR3 comprises 12 residues. CDR3 DNA sequence: TGTGCCAGCAGCTTAGGACAGGGCCTAGACTTCTTC. This sequence encodes CASSLGQGLDFF.

The chain has TRBV6-4 and TRBJ2-3; no reliable D call. The CDR3 runs to 13 residues. The germline gives CDR1 MRHNA, CDR2 SNTAGT. Between the trimmed V and J ends, which lost 6 bases and 1 base, there was a span of 8 bases. The CDR3: CASSFYGTDTQYF. CDR3 DNA sequence: TGTGCCAGCAGCTTCTACGGCACAGATACGCAGTATTTT.

The J gene is TRBJ1-2, the V gene TRBV4-1; TRBD1 matches at 8 bases. CDR3 size: 14 residues. CDR1 MGHRA and CDR2 YSYEKL come from the germline V gene. J was trimmed by 2 bases and V by 5 bases; bases with no gene match: 4. CDR3 nucleotides: TGCGCCAGCAGCTCAGGGGGCAGCAACTATGGCTACACCTTC. Its protein is CASSSGGSNYGYTF.

This chain connects TRBV4-1 to TRBJ2-6; D might be TRBD1 or TRBD2, each matching 6 bases. Germline V CDR1 and CDR2: MGHRA, YSYEKL. The CDR3 is made up of 17 amino acids. Trimming shortened V by 4 bases and J by 2 bases, and 15 bases separated the two germline ends. DNA for the CDR3: TGCGCCAGCAGCCTAGATCGGGGGCAAGCTGGGGCCAACGTCCTGACTTTC. It is translated as CASSLDRGQAGANVLTF.

The genes are TRBV16 and TRBJ1-1; D remains ambiguous. Germline V gives CDR1 KGHSY, CDR2 FQNENV. Trimming stripped 4 bases from V and 0 bases from J, with 9 bases between. The CDR3 totals 14 residues. The CDR3 DNA is TGTGCCAGCAGCCCCCTCGGCATGAACACTGAAGCTTTCTTT. Amino acid sequence: CASSPLGMNTEAFF.

The chain employs TRBV29-1 and TRBJ2-3; tentatively, D is TRBD1 (7 bases). The germline V and J ends were trimmed by 4 bases and 1 base, with 18 bases remaining between them. Germline V CDR1 and CDR2: SQVTM, ANQGSEA. The CDR3 runs to 16 residues. CDR3 amino acids: CSVGVRGRGGTDTQYF. Here the CDR3 DNA reads TGCAGCGTTGGTGTTCGCGGCAGGGGGGGCACAGATACGCAGTATTTT.

J is TRBJ2-7 and V is TRBV30; 7 bases agree with TRBD2. CDR1 and CDR2 from the germline V gene are GTSNPN and SVGIG (reference sequence). The CDR3 has 16 residues. CDR3 bases: TGTGCTTCGACCGTTAGCGGGCCTAGAAGCTCCTACGAGCAGTACTTC. It is translated as CASTVSGPRSSYEQYF.

V is TRBV7-2 and J is TRBJ2-1, with unresolved D. V was cut by 1 base and J by 5 bases, with 6 bases left in between. The germline V gene encodes CDR1 SGHTA and CDR2 FQGNSA. The CDR3 consists of 13 residues. The CDR3 loop reads CASSLGSNNEQFF. CDR3 nucleotide sequence: TGTGCCAGCAGCTTAGGCAGTAACAATGAGCAGTTCTTC.

The V call is TRBV30, the J call TRBJ2-7; D gene ambiguous. Germline V gene sequence: CDR1 GTSNPN, CDR2 SVGIG (reference sequence). V lost 4 bases and J 1 base, leaving 8 bases between the germline ends. CDR3 length: 12 amino acids. DNA of the CDR3: TGTGCCTGGACAGGTCTGTCCTACGAGCAGTACTTC. As protein: CAWTGLSYEQYF.

The chain combines TRBV6-6 with TRBJ1-1; D remains unclear. The CDR3 consists of 13 residues. The V gene's germline CDR1 is MNHNY and CDR2 SVGAGI (reference sequence). V was pared by 7 bases and J by 1 base, with 10 bases between. As DNA, the CDR3 is TGTGCCAGCACCGACGACAAGAACACTGAAGCTTTCTTT. It is translated as CASTDDKNTEAFF.

The rearrangement links TRBV7-2 to TRBJ1-5; D uncertain. Germline V CDR1 and CDR2: SGHTA, FQGNSA. Trimming cost V 2 bases and J 6 bases, with 14 bases left between them. The CDR3 spans 15 residues. CDR3 bases: TGTGCCAGCAGCTTAATTTCGGGAGCTGGTCAGCCCCAGCATTTT. It is translated as CASSLISGAGQPQHF.

The rearrangement uses TRBV28 and TRBJ2-5, with 7 bases lining up with TRBD1. The better agreement between TRBJ2-7 and the DNA end casts doubt on the J call. This CDR3 is 15 amino acids long. CDR1 and CDR2 from the germline V gene are MDHEN and SYDVKM. The CDR3, as DNA: TGTGCCAGCAGTTCCAGGGGGAATTGGAACTACGAGCAGTACTTC. It translates to CASSSRGNWNYEQYF.

The chain joins TRBV28 to TRBJ2-7; possible D gene TRBD1, 6 bases. Germline CDR1 reads MDHEN; CDR2 reads SYDVKM. CDR3 length equals 15 residues. Trimming shortened V by 4 bases and J by 2 bases, and 15 bases separated the two germline ends. CDR3 nucleotide sequence: TGTGCCAGCAGTTCGGCCGGACAGAGCCCCTACGAGCAGTACTTC. As protein: CASSSAGQSPYEQYF.

V is TRBV11-2 and J is TRBJ2-2; 7 bases match TRBD1. CDR3 length: 15 amino acids. The V segment lost 11 bases and the J segment 0 bases; nucleotides outside the gene matches: 9. The V gene's germline CDR1 is SGHAT and CDR2 FQNNGV. The CDR3 region has the DNA TGTGCCGGCCGAGGGGGCCCCTCGAACACCGGGGAGCTGTTTTTT. It codes for CAGRGGPSNTGELFF.

The CDR3: CASSRTGGFTEAFF. As DNA, the CDR3 is TGTGCCAGCAGTCGAACAGGGGGCTTCACTGAAGCTTTCTTT. The chain has TRBV28 and TRBJ1-1; 9 positions match TRBD1. The trim removed 5 bases at V and 4 bases at J, leaving 5 bases unmatched. Germline V gives CDR1 MDHEN, CDR2 SYDVKM. CDR3 length equals 14 residues.